These 28 T cell receptor beta chains share one sample of origin, sequenced in a study of blood T cell repertoires in COVID-19. The repertoire was sequenced with immunoSEQ multiplex PCR; TCRdb's copy has only in-frame clones and lacks some. The repertoire has about 150,000 clones, approximately 86% of them found once; the top ten carry under 3%. The sequenced sample was peripheral blood. Receptors originate from a woman aged 40-49 years with active or convalescent COVID-19.

The gene calls are TRBV28 and TRBJ1-3; 7 nucleotides agree with TRBD1. The germline V gene encodes CDR1 MDHEN and CDR2 SYDVKM. V lost 6 bases and J lost 7; bases outside the gene matches: 9. The CDR3 has 14 residues. The CDR3 coding sequence is TGTGCCAGCAGAGAGACAGGGACGCGGAACACCATATATTTT. Residues: CASRETGTRNTIYF. The full variable domain, completed using reference TRBV28 and TRBJ1-3, is DVKVTQSSRYLVKRTGEKVFLECVQDMDHENMFWYRQDPGLGLRLIYFSYDVKMKEKGDIPEGYSVSREKKERFSLILESASTNQTSMYLCASRETGTRNTIYFGEGSWLTVV.

The chain employs TRBV4-2 and TRBJ1-5, with D hard to call. CDR1 is LGHNA, CDR2 YNFKEQ, per germline. The V gene lost 4 bases and the J gene lost 7 bases, with 17 bases spanning the gap. CDR3 length: 15 amino acids. The CDR3 DNA reads as TGTGCCAGCAGCCCCAGTCCTGGCAGGTCACAGCCCCAGCATTTT. It yields the protein CASSPSPGRSQPQHF.

V usage is TRBV7-2 and J usage is TRBJ2-4, with 9 bases lining up with TRBD1. V shed 4 bases, J shed 6 bases, and the junction held 4 bases outside the gene matches. Germline CDR1 and CDR2: SGHTA and FQGNSA. The CDR3 sequence is 14 residues long. CDR3 region: CASSSGTGSNIQYF. The CDR3 DNA sequence: TGTGCCAGCAGCTCAGGGACAGGGTCAAACATTCAGTACTTC.

This clone occurred a few times. The V and J genes are TRBV3-1 (or the pseudogene TRBV3-2) and TRBJ2-5; 7 bases are shared with TRBD1. This CDR3 has 15 residues. Germline V CDR1 and CDR2: LGHDT, YNNKEL (reference sequence). J gave up 2 bases and V 2 bases, and 5 bases lay outside the gene matches. The CDR3 coding sequence is TGTGCCAGCAGCCAACCCGGGACAGAACAAGAGACCCAGTACTTC. It encodes CASSQPGTEQETQYF.

The chain uses TRBV6-2 or TRBV6-3 and TRBJ1-1; maybe TRBD1 (6 bases). Germline loops: CDR1 MNHEY, CDR2 SVGEGT. Deletions cut 5 bases from V and 2 bases from J, with 12 bases between. The CDR3 has 14 amino acids. CDR3 loop: CASSRGGGNTEAFF. The CDR3 region has the DNA TGTGCCAGCAGTCGCGGGGGGGGCAACACTGAAGCTTTCTTT.

The chain has TRBV28 and TRBJ1-2; 9 bases agree with TRBD1. Trimming cost V 11 bases and J 5 bases; bases outside gene matches: 12. In germline, CDR1 is MDHEN, CDR2 SYDVKM. This CDR3 contains 14 residues. The CDR3 DNA reads as TGTGCCTCACCAACGGACAGGGGCGCGTATGGCTACACCTTC. As protein: CASPTDRGAYGYTF.

The chain combines TRBV6-6 with TRBJ1-2; TRBD1 matches at 7 bases. The CDR3 is made up of 12 amino acids. V shed 5 bases, J shed 7 bases, and the junction held 4 bases outside the gene matches. Germline V gene data show CDR1 as MNHNY and CDR2 as SVGAGI (reference sequence). CDR3 sequence: CASSAQGGGYTF. CDR3 sequence (DNA): TGTGCCAGCAGTGCCCAGGGGGGTGGCTACACCTTC.

This clone turned up a few times. The chain joins TRBV19 to TRBJ2-7; TRBD1 matches at 12 bases. This CDR3 contains 15 residues. CDR1 LNHDA and CDR2 SQIVND come from the germline V gene (reference sequence). V gave up 6 bases and J gave up 5 bases; unmatched junction bases: 8. CDR3 nucleotide sequence: TGTGCCAGTAGCCGAACGGGACAGGGGGCCCACGAGCAGTACTTC. It translates to CASSRTGQGAHEQYF. Drawing the rest from reference TRBV19 and TRBJ2-7, the complete variable domain is DGGITQSPKYLFRKEGQNVTLSCEQNLNHDAMYWYRQDPGQGLRLIYYSQIVNDFQKGDIAEGYSVSREKKESFPLTVTSAQKNPTAFYLCASSRTGQGAHEQYFGPGTRLTVT.

The chain is built from TRBV7-9 and TRBJ2-7; 7 bases agree with TRBD1. After removal of 0 bases from V and 6 bases from J, the junction contained 8 bases not matched to a gene. CDR3 length equals 15 residues. CDR1 is SEHNR, CDR2 FQNEAQ, per germline (reference sequence). For the CDR3, the DNA is TGTGCCAGCAGCTTAGCCTCAGGGGGTTTGACCGAGCAGTACTTC. Its translation is CASSLASGGLTEQYF.

The chain uses TRBV9 and TRBJ1-2, with a weak D call TRBD1 (5 bases). There are 15 residues in the CDR3. The germline gives CDR1 SGDLS, CDR2 YYNGEE. Trimming left V 0 bases short and J 0 bases short, with 9 bases between. The CDR3 sequence is CASSVEGHANYGYTF. CDR3 DNA sequence: TGTGCCAGCAGCGTAGAGGGGCATGCTAACTATGGCTACACCTTC.

V is TRBV6-1 and J is TRBJ1-1; D is uncertain. Germline values: CDR1 MNHNS, CDR2 SASEGT. Trimming left V 1 base short and J 5 bases short, with 8 bases between. This CDR3 is built from 13 residues. Written as DNA, the CDR3 is TGTGCCAGCAGTGAAGTTCGGCGGACTGAAGCTTTCTTT. As protein: CASSEVRRTEAFF.

The V and J genes are TRBV11-3 and TRBJ2-3; tentative D call: TRBD1 (6 bases). Trimming stripped 3 bases from V and 1 base from J, with 8 bases between. CDR1 and CDR2 (germline): SGHNT, YENEEA. The CDR3 spans 14 residues. The CDR3 DNA follows: TGTGCCAGCAGCTTCGAGGGGGGCACAGATACGCAGTATTTT. Translating it yields CASSFEGGTDTQYF.

This sequence joins TRBV27 and TRBJ1-3; 9 bases fit TRBD1. Germline lookup yields CDR1 MNHEY and CDR2 SMNVEV (reference sequence). Trimming removed 6 bases from V and 6 bases from J; junction bases left unmatched: 9. The CDR3 spans 15 residues. The CDR3 here is CASRRAGQGLNTIYF. The CDR3 nucleotides are TGTGCCAGCAGACGAGCGGGACAGGGTCTAAACACCATATATTTT.

The genes are TRBV5-1 and TRBJ1-6; the D gene is possibly TRBD1 (5 bases). The V gene lost 3 bases and the J gene lost 5 bases, with 12 bases spanning the gap. The CDR3 spans 15 residues. Germline loops: CDR1 SGHRS, CDR2 YFSETQ. CDR3 loop: CASSYDRLDNSPLHF. CDR3 nucleotide sequence: TGCGCCAGCAGCTATGACAGATTAGATAATTCACCCCTCCACTTT.

The chain joins TRBV11-2 to TRBJ1-1, with D perhaps TRBD1 (6 bases). Trimming shortened V by 4 bases and J by 4 bases, and 13 bases separated the two germline ends. CDR3 length: 14 residues. Germline V gene data show CDR1 as SGHAT and CDR2 as FQNNGV. The DNA of the CDR3 is TGTGCCAGCAGCTCCAACAGGGCGAGCACTGAAGCTTTCTTT. Amino acids: CASSSNRASTEAFF.

The chain couples TRBV11-2 to TRBJ2-1; TRBD2 matches at 11 bases. The V gene's germline CDR1 is SGHAT and CDR2 FQNNGV. The CDR3 is 17 amino acids. V lost 5 bases, J lost 3 bases, and 9 bases stayed unmatched. The CDR3 DNA follows: TGTGCCAGCAGCAAAGGGGCACTAGCGGGAGTCTACAATGAGCAGTTCTTC. Amino acids: CASSKGALAGVYNEQFF.

This chain joins TRBV28 and TRBJ1-5; TRBD1 is a possible D gene (5 bases). Germline V gives CDR1 MDHEN, CDR2 SYDVKM. Trimming shortened V by 6 bases and J by 0 bases, and 12 bases separated the two germline ends. CDR3 length: 15 amino acids. Here the CDR3 reads CASRTPQVSNQPQHF. CDR3 in DNA: TGTGCCAGCAGAACCCCACAGGTTAGCAATCAGCCCCAGCATTTT.

The V call is TRBV28, the J call TRBJ2-7; D is perhaps TRBD1 (6 bases). Trimming pared 2 bases from V and 4 bases from J, leaving 12 bases between. The V gene's germline CDR1 is MDHEN and CDR2 SYDVKM. The CDR3 runs to 14 residues. This CDR3 reads CASSLMGAEYEQYF. The CDR3 nucleotides read TGTGCCAGCAGTTTAATGGGGGCAGAGTACGAGCAGTACTTC.

The chain couples TRBV27 to TRBJ1-1, with 8 nucleotides matching TRBD1. Germline values: CDR1 MNHEY, CDR2 SMNVEV (reference sequence). The J segment lost 4 bases and the V segment lost 4 bases, leaving 8 bases of the junction unmatched. The CDR3 length is 15 residues. The DNA for the CDR3 is TGTGCCAGCAGTTACCGCTCAGGGGGCGGCACTGAAGCTTTCTTT. Translation: CASSYRSGGGTEAFF.

The chain carries TRBV25-1 and TRBJ1-1, with D maybe TRBD1 (6 bases). The V end lost 7 bases, the J end lost 4 bases, and 19 bases lay between the germline ends. CDR1 and CDR2 (germline): MGHDK, SYGVNS. This CDR3 has 15 residues. CDR3 sequence reads: CASKGDHRRTTEAFF. DNA of the CDR3: TGTGCCAGCAAGGGGGATCATAGAAGAACCACTGAAGCTTTCTTT.

The chain uses TRBV7-2 and TRBJ2-7, with 14 bases matching TRBD2. J was trimmed by 0 bases and V by 5 bases; bases with no gene match: 6. The germline CDR1 and CDR2 sequences are SGHTA and FQGNSA. The CDR3 totals 17 residues. CDR3 sequence (DNA): TGTGCCAGCAGCCGGACTAGCGGGGGGTCGAGCTCCTACGAGCAGTACTTC. Amino acid sequence: CASSRTSGGSSSYEQYF.

V gene TRBV3-1 (or the pseudogene TRBV3-2) combines with J gene TRBJ2-1, with TRBD2 identical over 13 bases. This CDR3 region has 16 residues. The junction had 9 bases not matched to a gene; V was cut back by 4 bases and J by 9 bases. The germline CDR1 and CDR2 sequences are LGHDT and YNNKEL (reference sequence). The CDR3 DNA reads TGTGCCAGCAGCCCACGACTAGCGGGAGGTAACGGTGAGCAGTTCTTC. Its protein product is CASSPRLAGGNGEQFF.

The chain is built from TRBV9 and TRBJ2-7, with TRBD1 as a possible D gene (5 bases). Between the trimmed V and J ends, which lost 4 bases and 2 bases, there was a span of 16 bases. The CDR3 extends over 15 amino acids. Germline-derived CDR1 and CDR2 are SGDLS and YYNGEE. The CDR3 DNA sequence: TGTGCCAGCAGCCCTGGGGCAGGAGCTGCCTACGAGCAGTACTTC. It specifies CASSPGAGAAYEQYF.

The V gene is TRBV11-2, the J gene TRBJ1-4; 7 bases are shared with TRBD1. Losses at the gene ends were 5 bases for V and 8 bases for J; bases not matched to a gene: 14. From germline, CDR1 is SGHAT and CDR2 FQNNGV. The CDR3 runs to 16 residues. Here the CDR3 reads CASSRHTGVAWEKLFF. DNA of the CDR3: TGTGCCAGCAGCCGACATACAGGGGTAGCATGGGAAAAACTGTTTTTT.

The chain links TRBV19 to TRBJ1-1, with TRBD1 matching 7 bases. This CDR3 contains 15 residues. Germline CDR1 is LNHDA and CDR2 is SQIVND (reference sequence). After removal of 7 bases from V and 2 bases from J, the junction contained 10 bases not matched to a gene. CDR3 loop: CASTNRGRSNTEAFF. The CDR3 coding sequence is TGTGCCAGTACGAACAGGGGCCGTTCTAACACTGAAGCTTTCTTT.

The chain combines TRBV4-1 with TRBJ2-7, with 10 bases lining up with TRBD1. The CDR3 runs 17 residues. Germline assignment: CDR1 MGHRA and CDR2 YSYEKL. Trimming at V came to 4 bases and at J to 2 bases, leaving 11 bases not matched to a gene. CDR3 bases: TGCGCCAGCAGCCTCTCAGGACGGGGACAGGGGACCTACGAGCAGTACTTC. It encodes CASSLSGRGQGTYEQYF.

Only one count was recorded for this clone. V is TRBV6-5 and J is TRBJ2-2; 11 bases match TRBD2. The CDR3 spans 14 residues. V lost 7 bases and J lost 4; bases outside the gene matches: 2. Per the germline V gene, CDR1 is MNHEY and CDR2 is SVGAGI. CDR3 amino acids: CASTGLAGTGELFF. The CDR3 nucleotides read TGTGCCAGCACCGGACTAGCGGGCACCGGGGAGCTGTTTTTT.

This chain links TRBV20-1 with TRBJ1-2; D perhaps matches TRBD1 (5 bases). The CDR3 sequence is 11 residues long. V gave up 3 bases and J gave up 5 bases, with 7 bases separating them. From germline, CDR1 is DFQATT and CDR2 SNEGSKA (reference sequence). The CDR3 DNA sequence: TGCAGTGCTAGTCCAGGGTATGGCTACACCTTC. This translates into CSASPGYGYTF.